This T cell receptor beta chain came from a study of chemoradiotherapy in HPV16-positive cancers. Study-wide context: Candidate HPV-specific T-cell clones and common TCR motifs came from functional assays in two HPV16-positive patients. Whole-study findings and limits: In HPV16-positive patients, HPV-responsive T-cell expansion tracked better recurrence-free survival. Candidate HPV-specific clones and E7-related TCR motifs grew in tumor during treatment. The functional HPV-specific definition rests on just two HPV16-positive patients.

Some clones are missing from TCRdb's copy, which holds only in-frame ones; the method was immunoSEQ multiplex PCR. The sample includes tens of thousands of clones, 80% to 90% seen only once; the top ten take 3.1%. As concerns this clone: What it binds is unknown.

There are 15 residues in the CDR3. Losses at the gene ends were 7 bases for V and 3 bases for J; bases not matched to a gene: 6. Germline lookup yields CDR1 SNHLY and CDR2 FYNNEI. The chain joins TRBV2 to TRBJ1-6; TRBD1 matches 7 bases. Sequenced here: blood, sampled from a patient who underwent chemoradiotherapy. The clonotype comes from a human donor with HPV-associated anogenital cancer. This CDR3 reads CASTPDRDYNSPLHF. CDR3 sequence (DNA): TGTGCCAGCACTCCCGACAGGGACTATAATTCACCCCTCCACTTT.